This T cell receptor (beta chain) was sequenced during a study of T cells in Graves' hyperthyroidism and ophthalmopathy. As for the study in general: Initial diagnosis, before any treatment, was when peripheral blood was collected. Study-wide results and caveats: From stable hyperthyroidism, ophthalmopathy was separated by a 13 V-J model.

The CDR3 loop spans 18 amino acids. CDR1 is SGHDN and CDR2 is FVKESK in the germline V gene. The ends were cut back, 2 bases at V and 4 bases at J, with 23 bases in the middle. There were TCR beta CDR3 regions amplified from RNA transcripts. First-round RT-PCR of the TCR CDR3 relied on the HTBI primer set. TCRdb reprocessed the multiplex PCR reads with MiXCR, giving one entry per CDR3 protein. The sample lists around 700,000 distinct CDR3 sequences; roughly a sixth were seen once. Using roughly 9.4 ml of fresh peripheral blood, PBMCs were prepared. This clonotype was counted a few times. Its antigen remains unidentified.

This chain joins TRBV14 and TRBJ1-1; a weak D match, TRBD1 (6 bases). Sequencing input: blood. The TCR originated in a woman aged 50 to 60 with Graves' hyperthyroidism that later progressed to Graves' ophthalmopathy. CDR3 coding DNA: TGTGCCAGCAGCCAAATTGGAGAGGGTTACGTGACAGGCACTGAAGCTTTCTTT. Amino acids: CASSQIGEGYVTGTEAFF.